A single sample gave rise to the 29 T cell receptor beta chains below, sequenced in a study of post-analysis software for immune sequencing data. Unique-molecular-identifier-tagged TCR beta cDNA libraries were used. TCRdb reprocessed the PCR reads with MiXCR, giving one entry per CDR3 protein. Of roughly 730,000 distinct CDR3 sequences in the sample, 25% to 30% were seen once. Antigen specificity for these receptors is unknown. Study-wide results and caveats: Controls showed lower frequencies than patients for several TRBV segments, and TRBV5-6, TRBV5-1 and TRBV20-1 were among these.

The sequenced material came from blood. All receptors come from a girl between 5 and 17 years old with multiple sclerosis.

The table lists this clonotype with a few counts. The rearrangement joins TRBV7-8 to TRBJ2-5; TRBD2 aligns across 7 bases. The CDR3 has 14 residues. Germline CDR1 reads SGHVS; CDR2 reads FQNEAQ. Germline trimming cut 5 bases from V and 2 bases from J; bases unmatched to any gene: 5. CDR3 sequence: CASSPGLVQETQYF. The CDR3 DNA follows: TGTGCCAGCAGCCCCGGACTAGTACAAGAGACCCAGTACTTC. Variable domain in full (rest from reference TRBV7-8 and TRBJ2-5): GAGVSQSPRYKVAKRGQDVALRCDPISGHVSLFWYQQALGQGPEFLTYFQNEAQLDKSGLPSDRFFAERPEGSVSTLKIQRTQQEDSAVYLCASSPGLVQETQYFGPGTRLLVL.

The gene calls are TRBV27 and TRBJ2-3; TRBD2 aligns across 8 bases. V gave up 2 bases and J gave up 4 bases; unmatched junction bases: 5. Germline lookup yields CDR1 MNHEY and CDR2 SMNVEV (reference sequence). The CDR3 runs to 15 residues. CDR3 in amino acids: CASSLNGRAPDTQYF. The CDR3 nucleotides are TGTGCCAGCAGTTTAAACGGGAGGGCCCCAGATACGCAGTATTTT.

The rearrangement uses TRBV27 and TRBJ2-1; TRBD2 is a possible D gene (5 bases). V lost 7 bases, J lost 8 bases, and 15 bases lay in between. The germline gives CDR1 MNHEY, CDR2 SMNVEV (reference sequence). CDR3 length equals 13 residues. The CDR3 protein is CASTPTGIDEQFF. The CDR3 region has the DNA TGTGCCAGCACTCCCACGGGGATCGATGAGCAGTTCTTC.

The rearrangement joins TRBV12-1 to TRBJ2-1; the D segment call TRBD1 is taken from the table without a DNA check. TRBV12-1 constitutes a pseudogene. The CDR3 sequence is 15 residues long. The CDR3: CASSFFRGARDEQFF. CDR3 coding DNA: TGTGCCAGCAGCTTTTTCCGGGGGGCGAGGGATGAGCAGTTCTTC.

Concerning this clonotype: A read error may explain this, as a much larger clone is one base away. The rearrangement uses TRBV10-3 and TRBJ2-1, with 9 bases matching TRBD2. Germline loops: CDR1 ENHRY, CDR2 SYGVKD. There are 15 residues in the CDR3. In DNA form, the CDR3 reads TGTACCATCAGGGATAGCGGGAGCTCCTACAATGAGCAGTTCTTC. Translating gives CTIRDSGSSYNEQFF.

Regarding this clonotype: With a much larger clone just one base away, this may be a read error. The chain carries TRBV29-1 and TRBJ2-5; the D is unclear. V was shortened by 4 bases and J by 11 bases, with 14 bases between the two germline ends. Germline V gives CDR1 SQVTM, CDR2 ANQGSEA. There are 11 residues in the CDR3. This CDR3 reads CSVVLELRQYF. As DNA, the CDR3 is TGCAGCGTTGTCCTAGAGTTACGGCAGTACTTC.

This chain joins TRBV7-8 and TRBJ2-7, with D possibly called TRBD1 or TRBD2 (5 bases each). The length of the CDR3 is 15 residues. The germline CDR1 and CDR2 sequences are SGHVS and FQNEAQ. V was cut by 0 bases and J by 3 bases, with 12 bases left in between. CDR3 protein: CASSLAYQGVYEQYF. Here the CDR3 DNA reads TGTGCCAGCAGCTTAGCGTACCAGGGAGTCTACGAGCAGTACTTC. Drawing the rest from reference TRBV7-8 and TRBJ2-7, the complete variable domain is GAGVSQSPRYKVAKRGQDVALRCDPISGHVSLFWYQQALGQGPEFLTYFQNEAQLDKSGLPSDRFFAERPEGSVSTLKIQRTQQEDSAVYLCASSLAYQGVYEQYFGPGTRLTVT.

This rearrangement joins TRBV15 to TRBJ2-5; possible D gene TRBD1, 6 bases. V was cut by 0 bases and J by 4 bases, with 9 bases left in between. Germline CDR1 reads LNHNV; CDR2 reads YYDKDF (reference sequence). This CDR3 is built from 14 residues. The CDR3 region is CATSRDGTTETQYF. CDR3 nucleotides: TGTGCCACCAGCAGAGATGGGACAACAGAGACCCAGTACTTC.

V is TRBV20-1 and J is TRBJ2-3; D is possibly TRBD2 (7 bases). With 7 bases removed from V and 0 bases from J, the gap between germline ends came to 11 bases. The germline V gene encodes CDR1 DFQATT and CDR2 SNEGSKA (reference sequence). The CDR3 contains 13 residues. The CDR3 spells CSVRGASTDTQYF. The CDR3 DNA is TGCAGTGTCCGGGGGGCTAGCACAGATACGCAGTATTTT.

The V gene is TRBV29-1, the J gene TRBJ2-2; D is uncertain. V was trimmed by 7 bases and J by 6 bases, leaving 15 bases between them. The CDR3 covers 13 residues. From germline, CDR1 is SQVTM and CDR2 ANQGSEA. DNA of the CDR3: TGCAGCGGTAGTATTTTTTCGGCCGGGGAGCTGTTTTTT. Its translation is CSGSIFSAGELFF.

The chain is built from TRBV24-1 and TRBJ2-3, with a tentative D call TRBD2 (6 bases). This CDR3 is 15 amino acids long. V was pared by 2 bases and J by 5 bases, with 13 bases between. Per the germline V gene, CDR1 is KGHDR and CDR2 is SFDVKD. As DNA, the CDR3 is TGTGCCACCAGTGATTGGGACTCCCAGGGAGATACGCAGTATTTT. It translates to CATSDWDSQGDTQYF.

This clonotype was counted only a few times. The chain recombines TRBV29-1 with TRBJ2-1; no clear D gene. V lost 0 bases, J lost 12 bases, and 15 bases lay in between. Germline V CDR1 and CDR2: SQVTM, ANQGSEA. The CDR3 covers 13 residues. The DNA for the CDR3 is TGCAGCGTTGAAGATCTCCCGCTTCTCTCGCAGTTCTTC. Its translation is CSVEDLPLLSQFF.

The chain couples TRBV12-3 or TRBV12-4 to TRBJ2-3, with 8 bases identical to TRBD2. V lost 5 bases, J lost 7 bases, and 11 bases stayed unmatched. The CDR3 totals 15 residues. CDR3 nucleotide sequence: TGTGCCAGCAGTCGGGGGGCGGGGGGCGTGAATACGCAGTATTTT. Amino acid sequence: CASSRGAGGVNTQYF.

The chain couples TRBV29-1 to TRBJ2-2, with 12 positions matching TRBD1. This CDR3 region has 14 residues. Germline V lookup: CDR1 SQVTM, CDR2 ANQGSEA. V lost 8 bases and J lost 5; bases outside the gene matches: 6. CDR3 amino acids: CSTRDRGLTGELFF. CDR3 sequence (DNA): TGCAGCACCAGGGACAGGGGGCTTACCGGGGAGCTGTTTTTT.

This clonotype has only a few counts. The chain carries TRBV7-2 and TRBJ2-3, with D possibly TRBD2 on 5 matching bases. Trimming took off 1 base at V and 8 bases at J, with 16 bases between the two ends. The CDR3 is made up of 15 amino acids. Germline-derived CDR1 and CDR2 are SGHTA and FQGNSA. CDR3 amino acids: CASSLGVGLQSTQYF. The CDR3, as DNA: TGTGCCAGCAGCTTAGGCGTAGGACTGCAGTCTACGCAGTATTTT.

The chain employs TRBV11-2 and TRBJ2-5; D is unresolved. The CDR3 extends over 12 amino acids. Germline CDR1 is SGHAT and CDR2 is FQNNGV. Deletions cut 5 bases from V and 3 bases from J, with 7 bases between. For the CDR3, the DNA is TGTGCCAGCAGCCCTCATAAAGAGACCCAGTACTTC. Its translation is CASSPHKETQYF.

The chain combines TRBV5-4 with TRBJ1-2, with 7 bases fitting TRBD1. This CDR3 has 15 amino acids. In germline, CDR1 is SGHNT, CDR2 YYREEE (reference sequence). Trimming removed 3 bases from V and 8 bases from J; junction bases left unmatched: 13. CDR3: CASSSDRVWFLGYTF. CDR3 DNA: TGTGCCAGCAGCTCCGACAGGGTTTGGTTTTTAGGCTACACCTTC.

In regard to this clonotype: A much larger clone sits a single nucleotide away, making a read error possible. This chain connects TRBV6-4 to TRBJ2-7; D gene unclear. Germline CDR1 MRHNA, CDR2 SNTAGT. The V end was cut by 10 bases, the J end by 7 bases, with 17 bases between. The CDR3 runs to 12 residues. The CDR3 loop is CAILDDYNEQYF. The CDR3 DNA reads TGTGCCATCCTGGACGATTACAATGAGCAGTACTTC.

The chain links TRBV20-1 to TRBJ1-5; D gene unclear. This CDR3 contains 14 residues. Germline loops: CDR1 DFQATT, CDR2 SNEGSKA (reference sequence). Trimming removed 3 bases from V and 0 bases from J, with 9 bases in between. The CDR3: CSASFGYSNQPQHF. DNA for the CDR3: TGCAGTGCTAGTTTCGGGTATAGCAATCAGCCCCAGCATTTT.

The V gene is TRBV3-1, the J gene TRBJ2-7; D is undetermined. The closer fit of TRBJ2-5 to the DNA end suggests the J call may be wrong. CDR1 is LGHDT, CDR2 YNNKEL, per germline (reference sequence). The CDR3 loop spans 15 amino acids. In DNA form, the CDR3 reads TGTGCCAGCAGCCAGAACCTCGGACCACAAGAGACCCAGTACTTC. It yields the protein CASSQNLGPQETQYF.

CDR3 loop: CSVDGGLAGNYNEQFF. The CDR3, as DNA: TGCAGCGTTGATGGAGGACTAGCGGGGAACTACAATGAGCAGTTCTTC. The V gene is TRBV29-1, the J gene TRBJ2-1; the match to TRBD2 covers 12 bases. Germline CDR1 SQVTM, CDR2 ANQGSEA. Trimming removed 3 bases from V and 3 bases from J; junction bases left unmatched: 6. The CDR3 has 16 amino acids.

Of note for this clonotype: At one end the junction does not follow the germline gene, possibly because of a read error. J is TRBJ2-7 and V is TRBV27; 9 nucleotides line up with TRBD2. The end of the DNA aligns better with TRBJ2-5, so the J call may be wrong. Germline CDR1 MNHEY, CDR2 SMNVEV (reference sequence). The CDR3 has 14 residues. CDR3 coding DNA: TGTACCAGCAGCGGGCGGGGGGGCATAAAGACCCAGTACTTC. Its translation: CTSSGRGGIKTQYF.

J is TRBJ2-2 and V is TRBV2; D gene uncertain. Germline V gives CDR1 SNHLY, CDR2 FYNNEI. Trimming took off 3 bases at V and 9 bases at J, with 8 bases between the two ends. The CDR3 extends over 12 amino acids. The CDR3 is CASSDDIWELFF. The CDR3 bases are TGTGCCAGCAGTGACGACATCTGGGAGCTGTTTTTT.

With respect to this clonotype: A much larger clone differs from this one at a single base, so this may be a read error. The rearrangement uses TRBV29-1 and TRBJ2-1; D remains ambiguous. Judging by the DNA end, TRBJ2-7 fits better; the J call may be wrong. The CDR3 totals 12 residues. CDR1 is SQVTM, CDR2 ANQGSEA, per germline. The CDR3 loop is CSVEVLVGEQYF. CDR3 DNA sequence: TGCAGCGTTGAAGTCCTAGTAGGTGAGCAGTACTTC.

The V and J genes are TRBV7-2 and TRBJ1-4, with a tentative D call TRBD1 (5 bases). The germline V gene has CDR1 SGHTA and CDR2 FQGNSA. The CDR3 extends over 16 amino acids. V lost 1 base to trimming and J lost 5 bases, with 14 bases between them. The CDR3 nucleotides read TGTGCCAGCAGCTTAGGCTTGGGCAGGGTCAATGAAAAACTGTTTTTT. Its protein product is CASSLGLGRVNEKLFF.

The DNA for the CDR3 is TGTGCCAGCAGCTACCCCGGGACAGGGAAGAACACTGAAGCTTTCTTT. Protein product: CASSYPGTGKNTEAFF. The J gene is TRBJ1-1, the V gene TRBV7-2; TRBD1 agrees at 9 bases. This CDR3 comprises 16 residues. Germline CDR1 reads SGHTA; CDR2 reads FQGNSA. After removal of 4 bases from V and 1 base from J, the junction contained 7 bases not matched to a gene.

The rearrangement joins TRBV6-5 to TRBJ2-7, with D unresolved. The CDR3 extends over 13 amino acids. Germline CDR1 MNHEY, CDR2 SVGAGI. Deletions cut 2 bases from V and 5 bases from J, with 10 bases between. DNA of the CDR3: TGTGCCAGCAGTTACGGCTGGGAAAACGAGCAGTACTTC. Protein: CASSYGWENEQYF.

This clonotype has more than one count but fewer than ten. The rearrangement joins TRBV7-2 to TRBJ1-1, with TRBD1 matching 9 bases. The CDR3 has 14 residues. V trimming: 2 bases; J trimming: 6 bases; junction bases outside the gene matches: 4. Germline V CDR1 and CDR2: SGHTA, FQGNSA. The CDR3 nucleotides are TGTGCCAGCAGCTTAAACAGGGGGCTCGCTGAAGCTTTCTTT. Translation: CASSLNRGLAEAFF.

This clonotype was seen more than once but under ten times. The chain has TRBV6-2 or TRBV6-3 and TRBJ2-1; TRBD2 aligns across 13 bases. The germline CDR1 and CDR2 sequences are MNHEY and SVGEGT. Trimming took 6 bases from V and 8 from J; bases not matched to a gene: 7. CDR3 length: 15 residues. CDR3 region: CASRQLGLAGDEQFF. Here the CDR3 DNA reads TGTGCCAGCAGGCAACTTGGACTAGCGGGAGATGAGCAGTTCTTC.